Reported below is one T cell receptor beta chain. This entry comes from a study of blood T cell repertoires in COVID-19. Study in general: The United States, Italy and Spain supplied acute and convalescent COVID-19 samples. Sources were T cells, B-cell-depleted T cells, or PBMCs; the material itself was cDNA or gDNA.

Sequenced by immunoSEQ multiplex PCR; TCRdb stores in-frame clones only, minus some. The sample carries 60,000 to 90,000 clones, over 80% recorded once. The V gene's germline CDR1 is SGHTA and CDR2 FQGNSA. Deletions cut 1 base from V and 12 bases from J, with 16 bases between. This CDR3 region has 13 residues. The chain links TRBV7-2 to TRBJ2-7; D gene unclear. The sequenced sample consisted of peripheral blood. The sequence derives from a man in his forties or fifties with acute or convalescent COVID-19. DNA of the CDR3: TGTGCCAGCAGCTTAGTCGGGTCTCCTGGTGGGTACTTC. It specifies CASSLVGSPGGYF.